This TCR beta chain was captured in a study of T cells after yellow fever vaccination. This clonotype was seen only a few times. The length of the CDR3 is 13 residues. V was shortened by 7 bases and J by 9 bases, with 16 bases between the two germline ends. CDR1 and CDR2 (germline): DFQATT, SNEGSKA (reference sequence). One entry per CDR3 protein, called by TCRdb with MiXCR from the 5' RACE reads. The data contain 550,000 to 750,000 distinct CDR3 sequences, less than 15% of them singletons. The chain carries TRBV20-1 and TRBJ1-6, with D tentatively TRBD1 (6 bases). Sequencing used PBMCs, obtained on the day of the yellow fever booster vaccination. The receptor's source is a man aged 25-45 years who received the YFV17D yellow fever vaccine. CDR3 sequence reads: CSGTGGVGSPLHF. DNA for the CDR3: TGCAGTGGAACTGGGGGCGTGGGTTCACCCCTCCACTTT.